This TCR beta chain was captured in a study of OX40 agonist ivuxolimab in advanced cancers. Study-wide context: Prior therapy, whether anti-PD-1, anti-PD-L1 or anti-CTLA-4, was allowed, and under 50% had some. General study points: CD4+ and CD8+ blood T cells expanded clonally by week 6 at 0.1 to 3.0 mg/kg. Specificity for antigen went undetermined in the expanded peripheral T cells.

With baseline, cycle 4 day 1, and cycle 7 day 1 as timepoints, blood was sampled. Using immunoSEQ multiplex PCR, the repertoire was profiled, and TCRdb retains in-frame clones only, with some absent. This table holds 72,000 or so clones, roughly 91% found once. Deletions cut 6 bases from V and 9 bases from J, with 15 bases between. CDR1 SQVTM and CDR2 ANQGSEA come from the germline V gene. This CDR3 has 11 amino acids. Notes on this clone: Its antigen remains unidentified.

The chain links TRBV29-1 to TRBJ2-7; TRBD1 or TRBD2 may be the D gene (5 bases each). This sample comprised CD4+ or CD8+ T cells sorted from blood, obtained in a trial of the OX40 agonist ivuxolimab. This receptor was obtained from an adult with an advanced solid tumor such as melanoma, head and neck, liver or kidney cancer. The CDR3 DNA sequence: TGCAGCGTGGCGAGGGACGGATCGCAGTACTTC. This codes for CSVARDGSQYF.